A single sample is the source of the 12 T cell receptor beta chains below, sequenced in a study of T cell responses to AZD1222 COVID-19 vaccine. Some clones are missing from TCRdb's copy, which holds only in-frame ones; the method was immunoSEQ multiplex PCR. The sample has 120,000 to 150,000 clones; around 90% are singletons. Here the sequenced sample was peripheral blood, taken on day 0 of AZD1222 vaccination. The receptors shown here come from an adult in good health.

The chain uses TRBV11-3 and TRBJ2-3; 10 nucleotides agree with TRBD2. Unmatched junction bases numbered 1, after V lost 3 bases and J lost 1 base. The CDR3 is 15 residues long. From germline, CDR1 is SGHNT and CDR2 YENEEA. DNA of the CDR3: TGTGCCAGCAGCTTCGGACTAGCGGGCACAGATACGCAGTATTTT. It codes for CASSFGLAGTDTQYF.

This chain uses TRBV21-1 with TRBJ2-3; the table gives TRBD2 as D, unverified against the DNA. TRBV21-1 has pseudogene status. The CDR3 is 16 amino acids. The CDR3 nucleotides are TGTGCCAGCAGCAAAGAACAGACTACCCGCACAGATACGCAGTATTTT. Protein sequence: CASSKEQTTRTDTQYF.

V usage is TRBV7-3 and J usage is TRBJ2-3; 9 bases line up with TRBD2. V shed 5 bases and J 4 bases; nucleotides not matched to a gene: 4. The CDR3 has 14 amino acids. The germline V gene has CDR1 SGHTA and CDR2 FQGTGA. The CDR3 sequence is CASSRWTSADTQYF. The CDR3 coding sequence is TGTGCCAGCAGCCGATGGACTAGCGCAGATACGCAGTATTTT.

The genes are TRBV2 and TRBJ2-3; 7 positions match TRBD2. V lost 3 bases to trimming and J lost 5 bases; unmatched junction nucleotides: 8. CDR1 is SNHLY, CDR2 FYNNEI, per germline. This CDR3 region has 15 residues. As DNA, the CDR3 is TGTGCCAGCAGTGACTTGGGGGGGTCGATAGATACGCAGTATTTT. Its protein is CASSDLGGSIDTQYF.

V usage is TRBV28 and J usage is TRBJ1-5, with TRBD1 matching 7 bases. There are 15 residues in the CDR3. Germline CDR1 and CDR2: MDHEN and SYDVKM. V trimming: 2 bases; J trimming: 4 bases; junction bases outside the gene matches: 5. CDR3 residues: CASSLGTESNQPQHF. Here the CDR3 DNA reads TGTGCCAGCAGTTTAGGGACAGAAAGTAATCAGCCCCAGCATTTT.

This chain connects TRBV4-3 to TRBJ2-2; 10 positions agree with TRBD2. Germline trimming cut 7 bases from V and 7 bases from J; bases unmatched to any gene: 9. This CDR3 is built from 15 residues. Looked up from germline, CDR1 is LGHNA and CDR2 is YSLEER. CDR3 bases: TGCGCCAGCACGTCCGGGACTAGCGAGATCGGGGAGCTGTTTTTT. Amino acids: CASTSGTSEIGELFF.

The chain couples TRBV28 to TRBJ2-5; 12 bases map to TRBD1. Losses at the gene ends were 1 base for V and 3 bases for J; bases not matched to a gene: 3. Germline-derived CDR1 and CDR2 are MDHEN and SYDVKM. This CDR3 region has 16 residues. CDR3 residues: CASSLSGTGGEETQYF. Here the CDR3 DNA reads TGTGCCAGCAGTTTATCCGGGACAGGGGGCGAAGAGACCCAGTACTTC.

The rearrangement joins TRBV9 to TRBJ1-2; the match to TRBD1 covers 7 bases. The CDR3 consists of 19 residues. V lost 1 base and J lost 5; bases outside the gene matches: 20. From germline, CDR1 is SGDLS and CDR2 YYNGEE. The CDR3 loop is CASSVFASWEGGSFYGYTF. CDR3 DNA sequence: TGTGCCAGCAGCGTATTTGCGAGTTGGGAAGGGGGCTCCTTTTATGGCTACACCTTC.

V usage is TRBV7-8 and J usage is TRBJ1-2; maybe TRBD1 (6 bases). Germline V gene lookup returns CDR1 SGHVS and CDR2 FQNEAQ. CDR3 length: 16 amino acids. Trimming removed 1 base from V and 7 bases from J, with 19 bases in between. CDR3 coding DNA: TGTGCCAGCAGCTTAGGCCGAGGGGGAGGGACGGGTGGCTACACCTTC. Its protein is CASSLGRGGGTGGYTF.

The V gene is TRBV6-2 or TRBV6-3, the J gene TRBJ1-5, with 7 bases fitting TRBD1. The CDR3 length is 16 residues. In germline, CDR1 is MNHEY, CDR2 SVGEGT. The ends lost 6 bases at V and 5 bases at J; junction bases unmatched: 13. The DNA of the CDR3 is TGTGCCAGCAGCCCACTCGACAGGGCAGGAGATCAGCCCCAGCATTTT. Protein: CASSPLDRAGDQPQHF.

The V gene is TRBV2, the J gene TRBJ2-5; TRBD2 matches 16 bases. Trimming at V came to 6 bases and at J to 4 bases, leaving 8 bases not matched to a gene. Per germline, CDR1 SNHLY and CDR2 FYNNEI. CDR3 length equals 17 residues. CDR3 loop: CASSPGTSGGAAETQYF. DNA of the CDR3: TGTGCCAGCAGCCCCGGGACTAGCGGGGGGGCCGCAGAGACCCAGTACTTC.

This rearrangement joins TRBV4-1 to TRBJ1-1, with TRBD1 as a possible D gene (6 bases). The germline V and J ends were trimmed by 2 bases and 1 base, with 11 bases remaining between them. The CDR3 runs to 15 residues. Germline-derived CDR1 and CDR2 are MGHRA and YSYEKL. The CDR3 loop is CASSQRGVGNTEAFF. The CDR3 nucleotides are TGCGCCAGCAGCCAAAGGGGGGTGGGGAACACTGAAGCTTTCTTT.